This T cell receptor (beta chain) was retrieved from a study of molecular identifiers for immune sequencing clone quantification. Study-level results: Spike-in Jurkat TCR RNA from a single cell reportedly registered among about 1 million naive cells. Clones carrying above 20 RNA copies accounted for over 98% of effector molecules, under 1% in naive cells.

As to this clonotype: The antigen remains undetermined.

Trimming removed 5 bases at V and 5 bases at J, with 3 bases between. CDR1 is SEHNR, CDR2 FQNEAQ, per germline (reference sequence). The CDR3 runs 11 residues. TCR libraries were built in bulk with a published protocol and specific TCR primers. TCRdb ran MiXCR on the PCR reads and lists one entry per CDR3 protein. The table shows approximately 97,000 distinct CDR3 sequences, with about 35% occurring only once. V gene TRBV7-9 combines with J gene TRBJ1-4; D remains unclear. The receptor's source is a human donor in good health. Some libraries in this study had Jurkat cell RNA spiked in. The sequenced material came from naive CD8+ T cells from blood, with Jurkat cell RNA spiked in. Specified subset: FACS-sorted CD8+CD4-CCR7+CD45RA+ naive T cells. CDR3 protein: CASSPNEKLFF. DNA for the CDR3: TGTGCCAGCAGCCCCAATGAAAAACTGTTTTTT.